This TCR beta chain was sequenced in a study of cytomegalovirus exposure and HLA in healthy donors (dated by TCRdb to about 2017). For the wider study: An earlier analysis of about 560 of the donors reported approximately 280 Gb of sequence data and 90 million to 120 million unique TCR beta sequences obtained from around 190 million T cells. In addition to the first cohort of approximately 650 subjects, a separate validation cohort of approximately 110 different subjects was used. The later analysis used no new phenotypic data to find candidate immune exposures, relying instead on TCR beta sequences and their occurrence across donors. The study aimed to test whether signatures of past pathogen exposure could be identified by cataloging public T cell receptors. Donor age, sex, ethnicity and CMV serostatus were compiled together with the repertoire data. HLA typing covered class I and class II loci at four-digit resolution. All discovery cohort repertoires had been generated using a single sequencing platform. About 280 gigabases of sequencing data and approximately 80 million unique TCR sequences were included in an early release covering 500 to 750 HLA-typed donors. A later genetic analysis took genome-wide SNP genotypes for 398 of the 666 donors and used that subset as a discovery cohort. A later analysis re-analyzed previously published TCR beta repertoires from roughly 690 donors and added high-resolution HLA genotyping to study TCR occurrence patterns. Because of strong linkage in the cohort, five DR-DQ haplotypes were treated as single units for association and clustering. To predict cytomegalovirus infection status, the study combined high-throughput TCR immunosequencing, statistical association of individual TCRs with disease status, and machine learning. Typing coverage varied by locus: roughly 629-630 donors for A, B, C, DRB1 and DQB1; some 520 for DQA1; about 600 for DPA1; roughly 450 for DPB1. Using immunosequencing, the study profiled T cell repertoires from 500 to 800 subjects and related those repertoires to cytomegalovirus serostatus. An earlier analysis of nearly 600 of the donors applied high-throughput TCR beta sequencing to assess whether each TCR beta V gene segment acted as functional or pseudogenic. The genetic ancestry cluster associated with self-reported Caucasian donors included 81% of the 398 genotyped donors. Among about 410 genotyped donors of the cohort, an average of approximately 200,000 unique TCR beta nucleotide sequences was sequenced per donor, of which about 19% were non-productive. Overall results and qualifications from the work: In a later analysis, the rate of TCR association differed among HLA loci, with DRB1 alleles having the most associated TCRs and HLA-C alleles having the fewest. A further reported finding was that TCR beta sequences accurately predicted the HLA-A and HLA-B alleles for most subjects in the first cohort. A total of 150 to 200 TCR beta chains were listed by the study as associated with cytomegalovirus. Presence/absence analyses assumed roughly uniform sequencing depth across donors, an assumption that may not hold. In a later analysis, several top co-occurrence clusters were reported to appear linked to parvovirus B19, influenza, CMV and Epstein-Barr virus. The earlier analysis of 587 of the donors excluded 15 to 20 rarely observed V segments, including chromosome 9 orphons, because counts were too low. Some IMGT-functional V segments, including TRBV6-2 and TRBV6-3, could not be distinguished by the 87-base-pair reads and were therefore excluded. Specific HLA alleles were associated with over 15,000 TCR beta sequences at a false discovery rate of 0.05 in a later analysis. The authors suggested that the approach could potentially be extended to other disease states and immunological phenotypes. In an earlier analysis of some 540 of the donors, most TCR beta V segments appeared in productive rearrangements about 90% or about 30% of the time, broadly matching IMGT annotations. Linkage disequilibrium might explain the correlated functional status among segregating V segments, but an unknown experimental factor could not be excluded. According to a later genetic analysis, donors in an Asian-associated ancestry cluster had fewer N-insertions in productive TCRs than the approximately 690-donor mean. This cohort had only TCR beta chains sequenced, and the lack of alpha or paired-chain data limited which features could be detected. Most TCR sequences were observed very rarely across donors, whereas some public TCRs were present in many individuals. In a later analysis, HLA-associated TCR beta chains were found to be more clonally expanded and to have lower generation probabilities than equally common non-associated chains. Strong co-occurrence of HLA alleles, especially DR and DQ, made assigning TCR associations to individual alleles difficult. A group of highly shared sequence variants was considered likely to be a technical artifact of the sequencing pipeline. In both the original and validation cohorts, the classifier was reported to diagnose cytomegalovirus status with high specificity and sensitivity. A later genetic analysis associated a missense DCLRE1C variant with V-gene and J-gene trimming of TCR beta chains, and an independent cohort replicated the association. CMV serostatus was the only immune exposure information available for the cohort. Because HLA typing was unavailable for some donors at each locus, only the typed subset was used in association tests. A few of the identified cytomegalovirus-associated TCR beta chains were confirmed in vitro to be specific for cytomegalovirus antigens. Most CMV-associated TCR beta chains appeared to be HLA-restricted in a later analysis, and the HLA associations seemed to be driven largely by CMV exposure.

Library preparation was by the immunoSEQ multiplex PCR assay. For the multiplex PCR, a mixture combining 60 forward primers for TCR Vbeta segments and 13 reverse primers for TCR Jbeta segments was used. The CDR3 region of rearranged TCR beta genes was amplified from genomic DNA with a multiplex PCR assay. The Illumina HiSeq System was used to sequence the amplified TCR beta libraries as 87-base-pair reads. Processing in the source paper ran as follows. A later analysis tallied 75 million to 85 million unique TCR beta chains across the 700 or so repertoires, and about 10 million of those chains were shared by two or more donors. Raw reads were error-corrected and collapsed into unique sequences by a nearest-neighbor algorithm in which closely related sequences were merged to remove PCR and sequencing errors. To assign V, D and J gene segments, CDR3 sequences were aligned to IMGT reference sequences. For a sequence to be retained, a match of at least six nucleotides to both a V gene segment and a J gene segment was required. Rearrangements were called productive when the CDR3 lacked stop codons and stayed in frame with V and J; all others were non-productive. Following IMGT convention, CDR3 was defined as the stretch from the second conserved V-encoded cysteine to the conserved J-encoded phenylalanine. Sequences without an unambiguous match to a single V gene segment were excluded from the earlier analysis of about 600 of the donors. In an earlier analysis of a few hundred of the donors, V segments were called functional above 56.7% productive rearrangements and were called segregating when the between-donor standard deviation exceeded 5%. To diagnose cytomegalovirus status from the catalog of TCR beta chain sequences, a statistical classification framework was built. A later analysis assigned V and J genes by comparing TCR nucleotide sequences with IMGT/GENE-DB human TR gene sequences. Using the TCRdist pipeline, a later analysis assigned CDR3 sequences along with most-parsimonious VDJ recombination scenarios. In a later analysis, each TCR beta chain was defined by its CDR3 amino acid sequence together with its V-gene family, and reads without a unique V-gene family were excluded. A later analysis removed several hundred highly shared, low-generation-probability nucleotide sequences to deal with suspected cross-contamination and a sequencing artifact. In a later analysis, a clonal expansion index for each public chain was calculated from normalized within-repertoire ranks of inferred template counts. A later analysis computed generation probabilities with a VDJ recombination model fitted to out-of-frame rearrangements, and checked the results against IGoR. Hypergeometric tests were used in a later analysis to score TCR-TCR, TCR-HLA and TCR-CMV co-occurrence, with a repertoire-size bias correction applied to the TCR pairs. A later analysis estimated false discovery rates by permuting HLA or CMV assignments 20 times. A later analysis grouped co-occurring TCRs with DBSCAN, adding TCRdist sequence similarity when clustering within HLA-allele-positive subsets. For co-occurrence clustering, repertoires with fewer than 30,000 or more than 120,000 public chains were excluded, along with four to six repertoires with anomalous nucleotide sharing. TCRdb carries this immuneACCESS record with in-frame sequences only. Its versions omit some clonotypes, under half of them owing to an unresolved V gene in the studies checked, with the rest unexplained. D and trimming were read from the DNA, whereas the V and J calls and clone size are those reported in that table. This sample's clone table shows 70,000 to 85,000 clones. The ten top clones hold around 7.5% of the sample.

A distance of 22 bases separates the germline ends of V and J, which lose 7 bases and 9 bases respectively. Reading the germline V gene gives CDR1 MDHEN and CDR2 SYDVKM. CDR3 length: 15 amino acids, cysteine to phenylalanine. Solely the CDR3 DNA is kept, with 45 bases framed from the first base. In the case of this clone: The clone's antigen remains unknown.

The cohort comprised some 730 healthy bone marrow donors. All cohort members were sampled while nominally healthy, although unrecorded immune exposures were likely present. The donor was CMV seropositive and was included in the group of some 290 seropositive cohort members. Each donor provided a peripheral blood sample, and peripheral blood mononuclear cells were used for TCR beta sequencing. Genomic DNA was extracted from the blood cell samples with the Qiagen DNeasy Blood Extraction Kit. The rearrangement combines TRBV28 with TRBJ1-5; tentative D gene TRBD1, with 6 bases matching. This TCR was recovered from a female donor in good health and CMV-seropositive. Specimen: PBMCs. The CDR3 amino acid sequence is: CASMFSAGAARPQHF. The nucleotide sequence is given as TGTGCCAGCATGTTCTCGGCAGGGGCCGCTCGGCCCCAGCATTTT.